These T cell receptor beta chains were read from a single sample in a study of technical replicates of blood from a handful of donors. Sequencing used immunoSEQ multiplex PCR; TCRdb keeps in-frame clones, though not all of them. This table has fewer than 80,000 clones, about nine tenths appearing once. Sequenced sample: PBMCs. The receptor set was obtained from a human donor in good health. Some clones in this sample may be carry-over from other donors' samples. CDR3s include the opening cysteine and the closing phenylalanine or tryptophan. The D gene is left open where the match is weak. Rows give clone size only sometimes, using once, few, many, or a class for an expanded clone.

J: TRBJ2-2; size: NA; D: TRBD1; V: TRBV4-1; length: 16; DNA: TGCGCCAGCAGCCAAGCCGGGACAGGGGTCACCGGGGAGCTGTTTTTT; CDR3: CASSQAGTGVTGELFF
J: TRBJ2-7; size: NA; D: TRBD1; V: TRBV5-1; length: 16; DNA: TGCGCCAGCAGCACATTCGTAGGACAGGGGGCTGTCGAGCAGTACTTC; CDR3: CASSTFVGQGAVEQYF
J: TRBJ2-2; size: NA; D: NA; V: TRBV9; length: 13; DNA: TGTGCCAGCAGCGTAGATGGGACTGGGGAGCTGTTTTTT; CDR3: CASSVDGTGELFF
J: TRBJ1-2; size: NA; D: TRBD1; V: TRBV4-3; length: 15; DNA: TGCGCCAGCAGCCGGGGACAGGACCCATGGTATGGCTACACCTTC; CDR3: CASSRGQDPWYGYTF
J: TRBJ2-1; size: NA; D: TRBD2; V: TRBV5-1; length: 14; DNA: TGCGCCAGCAGCTTGGGCGGGGGTGTCGATGAGCAGTTCTTC; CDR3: CASSLGGGVDEQFF
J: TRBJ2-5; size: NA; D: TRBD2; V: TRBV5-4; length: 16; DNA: TGTGCCAGCAGCTTGGGCGGTCAGCGGGGTTCAGAGACCCAGTACTTC; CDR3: CASSLGGQRGSETQYF
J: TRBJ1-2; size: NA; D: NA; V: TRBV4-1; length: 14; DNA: TGCGCCAGCAGCCGGAACACTGGACAGACTGGCTACACCTTC; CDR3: CASSRNTGQTGYTF
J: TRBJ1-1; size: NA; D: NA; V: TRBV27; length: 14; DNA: TGTGCCGGGGATGTGGGGGCGGTGAACACTGAAGCTTTCTTT; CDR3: CAGDVGAVNTEAFF
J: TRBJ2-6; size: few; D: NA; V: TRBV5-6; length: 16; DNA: TGTGCCAGCAGCTTGGCCCCGGGCTCTGGGGCCAACGTCCTGACTTTC; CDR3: CASSLAPGSGANVLTF
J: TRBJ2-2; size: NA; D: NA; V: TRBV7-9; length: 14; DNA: TGTGCCAGCAGCTGGACCGGGAAGGCCTGGGAGCTGTTTTTT; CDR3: CASSWTGKAWELFF
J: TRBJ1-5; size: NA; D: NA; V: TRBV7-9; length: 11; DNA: TGTGCCAGCAGCTTAGGGAGGGGTAAGCATTTT; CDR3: CASSLGRGKHF
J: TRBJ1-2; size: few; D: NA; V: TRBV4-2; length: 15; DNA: TGTGCCAGCAGCCAAGATCCAGGGGCGAACTATGGCTACACCTTC; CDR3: CASSQDPGANYGYTF
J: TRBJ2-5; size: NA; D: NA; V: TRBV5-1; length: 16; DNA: TGCGCCAGCAGCCCACGCCATACGGGAGAAGAAGAGACCCAGTACTTC; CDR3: CASSPRHTGEEETQYF
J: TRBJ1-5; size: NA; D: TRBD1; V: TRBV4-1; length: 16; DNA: TGCGCCAGCAGCCAAAGCGGACAGGGGGTCAATCAGCCCCAGCATTTT; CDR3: CASSQSGQGVNQPQHF
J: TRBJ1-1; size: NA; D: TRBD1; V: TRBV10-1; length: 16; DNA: TGCGCCAGCAGTGAGAAGAGGACAGGGGTGAACACTGAAGCTTTCTTT; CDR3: CASSEKRTGVNTEAFF
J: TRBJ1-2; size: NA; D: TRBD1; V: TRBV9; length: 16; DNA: TGTGCCAGCAGCGCGGCCCCCTACAGGGGGGGCTATGGCTACACCTTC; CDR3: CASSAAPYRGGYGYTF
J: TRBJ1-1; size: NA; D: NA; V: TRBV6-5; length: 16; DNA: TGTGCCAGCAGTTACTCCGTCTCCAGGGCGGACACTGAAGCTTTCTTT; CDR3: CASSYSVSRADTEAFF
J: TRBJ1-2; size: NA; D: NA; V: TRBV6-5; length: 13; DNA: TGTGCCAGCAGCCCAACAGGGAACTATGGCTACACCTTC; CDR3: CASSPTGNYGYTF
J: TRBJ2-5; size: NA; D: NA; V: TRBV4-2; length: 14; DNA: TGTGCCAGCAGCCAAGACTCAAGGGGAGAGACCCAGTACTTC; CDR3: CASSQDSRGETQYF
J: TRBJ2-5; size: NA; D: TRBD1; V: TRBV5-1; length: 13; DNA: TGCGCCAGCAGCGCGGATCCGGGACAGCTGCAGTACTTC; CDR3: CASSADPGQLQYF
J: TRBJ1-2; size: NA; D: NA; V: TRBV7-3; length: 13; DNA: TGTGCCAGCAGCATTGGGCCTAACTATGGCTACACCTTC; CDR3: CASSIGPNYGYTF
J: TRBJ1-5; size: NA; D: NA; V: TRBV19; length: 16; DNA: TGTGCCAGTACCCCGGAAGGTCGAGGGTTGGACCAGCCCCAGCATTTT; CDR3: CASTPEGRGLDQPQHF
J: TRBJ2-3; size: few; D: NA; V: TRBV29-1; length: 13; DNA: TGCAGCGTTGCCACCCGGGTTTCGGATACGCAGTATTTT; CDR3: CSVATRVSDTQYF
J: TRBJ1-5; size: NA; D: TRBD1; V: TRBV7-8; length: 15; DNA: TGTGCCAGCAGACCCGGGACAGGGGGCCCTCAGCCCCAGCATTTT; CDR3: CASRPGTGGPQPQHF
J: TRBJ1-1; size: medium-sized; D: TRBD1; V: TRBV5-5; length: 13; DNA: TGTGCCAGCAGCTTGAACAGGGGGACTGAAGCTTTCTTT; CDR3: CASSLNRGTEAFF
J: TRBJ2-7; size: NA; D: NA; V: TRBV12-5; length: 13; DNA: TGTGCTAGTGGTCCCGGGGGTGGGAACGAGCAGTACTTC; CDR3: CASGPGGGNEQYF
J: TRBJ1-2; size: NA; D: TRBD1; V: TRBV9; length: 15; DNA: TGTGCCAGCAGCCCTCGACAGGGGGGTTGGGGTGGCTACACCTTC; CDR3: CASSPRQGGWGGYTF
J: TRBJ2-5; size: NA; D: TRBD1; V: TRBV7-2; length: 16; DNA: TGTGCCAGCAGCCAGGGGGACAGGGGCCAAATGGGGACCCAGTACTTC; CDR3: CASSQGDRGQMGTQYF
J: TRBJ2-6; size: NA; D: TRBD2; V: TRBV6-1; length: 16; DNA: TGTGCCAGCAGTGGGGGGGGAGGTAGTGGGGCCAACGTCCTGACTTTC; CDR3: CASSGGGGSGANVLTF
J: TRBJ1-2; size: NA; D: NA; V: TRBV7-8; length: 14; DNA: TGTGCCAGCAGCTTAGCGATGGCAGGCCGTGGCTACACCTTC; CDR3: CASSLAMAGRGYTF
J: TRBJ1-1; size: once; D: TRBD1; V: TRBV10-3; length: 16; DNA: TGTGCCATCAGTGAGTCGACCGCAGGGGGGTACACTGAAGCTTTCTTT; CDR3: CAISESTAGGYTEAFF
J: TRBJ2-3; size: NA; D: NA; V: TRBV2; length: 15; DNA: TGTGCCAGCAGGATAGGACTCTCTAGCACAGATACGCAGTATTTT; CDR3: CASRIGLSSTDTQYF
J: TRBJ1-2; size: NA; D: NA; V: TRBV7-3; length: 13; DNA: TGTGCCAGCAGCTTGGTGGGCAACTATGGCTACACCTTC; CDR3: CASSLVGNYGYTF